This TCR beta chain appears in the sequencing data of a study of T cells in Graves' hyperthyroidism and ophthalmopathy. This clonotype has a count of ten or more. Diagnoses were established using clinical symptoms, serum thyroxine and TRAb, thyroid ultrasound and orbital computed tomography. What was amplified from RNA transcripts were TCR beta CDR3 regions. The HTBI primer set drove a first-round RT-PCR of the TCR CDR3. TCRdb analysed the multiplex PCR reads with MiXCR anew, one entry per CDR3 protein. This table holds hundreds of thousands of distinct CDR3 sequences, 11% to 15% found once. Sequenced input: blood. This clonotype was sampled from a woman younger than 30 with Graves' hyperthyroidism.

The DNA of the CDR3 is TGTGCCAGCAGCTTAGGCCGAGTAGAATGGACAGTGTATAGCAATCAGCCCCAGCATTTT. As protein: CASSLGRVEWTVYSNQPQHF. The rearrangement links TRBV28 to TRBJ1-5, with D possibly matching TRBD1 (6 bases). Trimming took 6 bases from V and 0 from J, leaving 27 bases between them. This CDR3 has 20 amino acids. Germline CDR1 is MDHEN and CDR2 is SYDVKM.